This TCR delta chain was identified during a study of gamma-delta T cells after stem cell transplantation. TCRdb re-called the RT-PCR reads with CATT. The sample yields 13,000 or so delta-chain clones, roughly 29% seen once. Germline CDR1 and CDR2: TSWWSYY and QGS. Trimming removed 1 base from V and 4 bases from J; junction bases left unmatched: 17. This CDR3 is built from 19 residues. This receptor was taken from a human donor. It is not recorded whose cells these are; they may come from a transplant donor. The rearrangement links TRDV1 to TRDJ1; the match to TRDD3 covers 8 bases. Sequencing input: gamma-delta T cells. For the CDR3, the DNA is TGTGCTCTTGGGGAACCCTTGTACTGGGGGGATTGGTGGGACGATAAACTCATCTTT. It codes for CALGEPLYWGDWWDDKLIF.